This T cell receptor beta chain comes out of a study of blood T cells in healthy people across ages. Next came a second PCR, run for roughly 6 to 11 cycles, which used a sample-barcoded 5' primer along with a J-beta primer mix. Via MiXCR, TCRdb re-called the 5' RACE reads, giving one row per CDR3 protein. The sample has around 1.1 million distinct CDR3 sequences, 35% to 40% seen once. This clonotype was seen repeatedly, ten times or more. Germline V gives CDR1 MGHDK, CDR2 SYGVNS. The CDR3 totals 15 residues. The germline V and J ends were trimmed by 3 bases and 6 bases, with 17 bases remaining between them.

Sequenced sample: blood. The clonotype was recovered from a man aged 18-30 years in good health. The V and J genes are TRBV25-1 and TRBJ1-2; D gene uncertain. CDR3 loop: CASSEAEPLLDGYTF. CDR3 nucleotide sequence: TGTGCCAGCAGTGAGGCAGAGCCGCTTCTCGATGGCTACACCTTC.